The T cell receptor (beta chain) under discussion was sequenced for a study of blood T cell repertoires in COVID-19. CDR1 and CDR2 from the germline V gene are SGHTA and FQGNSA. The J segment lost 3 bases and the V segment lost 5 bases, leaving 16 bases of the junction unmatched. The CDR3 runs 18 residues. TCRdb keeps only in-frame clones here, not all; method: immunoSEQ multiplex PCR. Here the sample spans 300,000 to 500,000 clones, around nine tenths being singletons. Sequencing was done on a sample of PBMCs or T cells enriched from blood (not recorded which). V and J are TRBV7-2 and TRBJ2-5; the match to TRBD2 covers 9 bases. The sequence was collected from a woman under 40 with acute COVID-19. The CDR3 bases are TGTGCCAGCAGCCAAACGGCGCGGGGGGGGCCGGTGAAAGAGACCCAGTACTTC. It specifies CASSQTARGGPVKETQYF.